This is a list of T cell receptor beta chains from one sample in a study of T cell clones after liver transplantation. Sequencing was performed with immunoSEQ multiplex PCR; in TCRdb, only in-frame clones are kept and a portion is missing. In the table there are 50,000 or so clones, roughly 71% of which are singletons. The source material was CD4+ T cells from blood, sampled more than 53 months after liver transplant. The source of these receptors is a human patient who received a liver transplant. Certain T cells may be donor cells from the graft. CDR3s include the opening cysteine and the closing phenylalanine or tryptophan. The D gene is left open where the match is weak. Not all rows give a size; the values are once, few, many and, for expanded clones, a class.

v_gene: TRBV5-6; j_gene: TRBJ1-2; abundance: .; d_gene: .; CDR3aa: CASSSPMRGGIYGYTF; CDR3nt: TGTGCCAGCAGCTCCCCGATGAGGGGAGGGATCTATGGCTACACCTTC
v_gene: TRBV6-4; j_gene: TRBJ2-1; abundance: .; d_gene: TRBD1; CDR3aa: CASSTTPDRANEQFF; CDR3nt: TGTGCCAGCAGCACTACACCGGACAGGGCCAATGAGCAGTTCTTC
v_gene: TRBV11-2; j_gene: TRBJ2-6; abundance: .; d_gene: .; CDR3aa: CASSLVGYGANVLTF; CDR3nt: TGTGCCAGCAGCTTAGTGGGTTATGGGGCCAACGTCCTGACTTTC
v_gene: TRBV7-8; j_gene: TRBJ2-7; abundance: .; d_gene: TRBD1; CDR3aa: CASSSPDRATYEQYF; CDR3nt: TGTGCCAGCAGCTCCCCGGACAGGGCAACCTACGAGCAGTACTTC
v_gene: TRBV6-1; j_gene: TRBJ1-1; abundance: .; d_gene: .; CDR3aa: CASSRGKDTEAFF; CDR3nt: TGTGCCAGCAGTCGGGGTAAGGACACTGAAGCTTTCTTT
v_gene: TRBV5-1; j_gene: TRBJ2-2; abundance: .; d_gene: TRBD1; CDR3aa: CASSYGQGSNTGELFF; CDR3nt: TGCGCCAGCAGCTACGGACAGGGGTCGAACACCGGGGAGCTGTTTTTT
v_gene: TRBV9; j_gene: TRBJ1-5; abundance: .; d_gene: .; CDR3aa: CASSRGPSGNQPQHF; CDR3nt: TGTGCCAGCAGCAGAGGACCCTCTGGGAATCAGCCCCAGCATTTT
v_gene: TRBV28; j_gene: TRBJ1-5; abundance: .; d_gene: TRBD1; CDR3aa: CASSRTGANNQPQHF; CDR3nt: TGTGCCAGCAGTCGGACAGGGGCGAACAATCAGCCCCAGCATTTT
v_gene: TRBV2; j_gene: TRBJ1-1; abundance: medium-sized; d_gene: .; CDR3aa: CASSDGPGETEAFF; CDR3nt: TGTGCCAGCAGTGATGGTCCTGGGGAGACTGAAGCTTTCTTT
v_gene: TRBV7-6; j_gene: TRBJ2-3; abundance: .; d_gene: TRBD1; CDR3aa: CASSRRTLGQGGRTQYF; CDR3nt: TGTGCCAGCAGCCGACGGACCCTGGGACAGGGAGGTCGGACGCAGTATTTT
v_gene: TRBV5-1; j_gene: TRBJ2-3; abundance: .; d_gene: TRBD1; CDR3aa: CASSPNRGTSTDTQYF; CDR3nt: TGCGCCAGCAGCCCGAACAGGGGTACTAGCACAGATACGCAGTATTTT
v_gene: TRBV23-1; j_gene: TRBJ2-1; abundance: .; d_gene: .; CDR3aa: CASSHHKINEQFF; CDR3nt: TGCGCCAGCAGTCACCACAAGATCAATGAGCAGTTCTTC
v_gene: TRBV7-8; j_gene: TRBJ1-6; abundance: .; d_gene: TRBD1; CDR3aa: CASSPRQGNGDSPLHF; CDR3nt: TGTGCCAGCAGCCCGAGACAGGGGAATGGGGATTCACCCCTCCACTTT
v_gene: TRBV27; j_gene: TRBJ2-2; abundance: .; d_gene: .; CDR3aa: CASSPQNTGELFF; CDR3nt: TGTGCCAGCAGTCCCCAAAACACCGGGGAGCTGTTTTTT
v_gene: TRBV6-1; j_gene: TRBJ2-2; abundance: .; d_gene: .; CDR3aa: CASSEVVKNTGELFF; CDR3nt: TGTGCCAGCAGTGAAGTGGTAAAAAACACCGGGGAGCTGTTTTTT
v_gene: TRBV28; j_gene: TRBJ1-1; abundance: .; d_gene: .; CDR3aa: CASSLSSGGANTEAFF; CDR3nt: TGTGCCAGCAGTTTATCGTCGGGCGGAGCCAACACTGAAGCTTTCTTT
v_gene: TRBV18; j_gene: TRBJ2-7; abundance: .; d_gene: TRBD1; CDR3aa: CASSRGTGTYEQYF; CDR3nt: TGTGCCAGCTCTAGAGGGACAGGAACTTACGAGCAGTACTTC
v_gene: TRBV5-1; j_gene: TRBJ2-3; abundance: .; d_gene: TRBD1; CDR3aa: CASSGQGADTQYF; CDR3nt: TGCGCCAGCAGCGGACAGGGGGCAGATACGCAGTATTTT
v_gene: TRBV28; j_gene: TRBJ1-2; abundance: .; d_gene: .; CDR3aa: CASSSGSYGYTF; CDR3nt: TGTGCCAGCAGTTCCGGCTCCTATGGCTACACCTTC
v_gene: TRBV27; j_gene: TRBJ1-5; abundance: few; d_gene: .; CDR3aa: CASRGGNSNQPQHF; CDR3nt: TGTGCCAGCAGGGGCGGGAATAGCAATCAGCCCCAGCATTTT
v_gene: TRBV6-6; j_gene: TRBJ1-2; abundance: .; d_gene: .; CDR3aa: CASRPSYRAIYGYTF; CDR3nt: TGTGCCAGCAGGCCATCCTACAGGGCTATCTATGGCTACACCTTC
v_gene: TRBV5-4; j_gene: TRBJ2-3; abundance: .; d_gene: TRBD2; CDR3aa: CASSIQSGGGDTQYF; CDR3nt: TGTGCCAGCAGCATCCAGAGCGGGGGAGGAGATACGCAGTATTTT
v_gene: TRBV5-1; j_gene: TRBJ2-7; abundance: .; d_gene: .; CDR3aa: CASTEFGSSYEQYF; CDR3nt: TGCGCCAGCACGGAGTTCGGCAGCTCCTACGAGCAGTACTTC
v_gene: TRBV28; j_gene: TRBJ1-5; abundance: .; d_gene: TRBD1; CDR3aa: CASSSNTGAINQPQHF; CDR3nt: TGTGCCAGCAGCTCAAACACAGGGGCGATCAATCAGCCCCAGCATTTT
v_gene: TRBV4-2; j_gene: TRBJ2-7; abundance: few; d_gene: TRBD2; CDR3aa: CASSQDTSGGPSYEQYF; CDR3nt: TGTGCCAGCAGCCAAGACACTAGCGGGGGACCTTCCTACGAGCAGTACTTC
v_gene: TRBV18; j_gene: TRBJ1-2; abundance: few; d_gene: .; CDR3aa: CASSPQKDRYGYTF; CDR3nt: TGTGCCAGCTCACCACAAAAGGATAGGTATGGCTACACCTTC
v_gene: TRBV15; j_gene: TRBJ2-7; abundance: .; d_gene: TRBD1; CDR3aa: CATSRPGQLYEQYF; CDR3nt: TGTGCCACCAGCAGACCGGGACAGCTCTACGAGCAGTACTTC
v_gene: TRBV29-1; j_gene: TRBJ2-1; abundance: .; d_gene: TRBD2; CDR3aa: CSVSGSGGYQYNEQFF; CDR3nt: TGCAGCGTTAGCGGGAGCGGGGGGTACCAATACAATGAGCAGTTCTTC
v_gene: TRBV6-1; j_gene: TRBJ2-3; abundance: .; d_gene: .; CDR3aa: CASSEAAVRPTDTQYF; CDR3nt: TGTGCCAGCAGTGAAGCAGCGGTCCGGCCGACAGATACGCAGTATTTT
v_gene: TRBV18; j_gene: TRBJ1-1; abundance: once; d_gene: .; CDR3aa: CASSPGGEAFF; CDR3nt: TGTGCCAGCTCACCAGGGGGTGAAGCTTTCTTT
v_gene: TRBV27; j_gene: TRBJ1-4; abundance: many; d_gene: .; CDR3aa: CASSFGGTNPGEKLFF; CDR3nt: TGTGCCAGCAGTTTTGGGGGGACAAATCCGGGAGAAAAACTGTTTTTT
v_gene: TRBV11-3; j_gene: TRBJ2-3; abundance: few; d_gene: .; CDR3aa: CASSHGASTDTQYF; CDR3nt: TGTGCCAGCAGCCACGGGGCGTCCACAGATACGCAGTATTTT